The 3 T cell receptor beta chains below all came from one sample that was sequenced in a study of T-cell reconstitution after alpha-beta-depleted transplantation in children (dated by TCRdb to between 2015 and 2016). Libraries were made using PCR. These reads were obtained on an Illumina HiSeq 2500. TCR libraries were prepared with molecular barcoding, using unique molecular identifiers to normalize TCRbeta repertoire quantification. In-frame beta chains were kept once TCRdb had trimmed the public reads at Q25 with fastp and called clones with MiXCR. Entries are consolidated by CDR3 protein sequence, retaining the most common genes and DNA. Recorded for this sample are 450,000 to 600,000 distinct CDR3 sequences; about 18% of them occurred a single time. 3.3% of the sample is taken by the ten largest. The source was PBMCs from the stem cell graft donor, collected from the stem cell graft. The receptor source for this set is a human donor who donated a stem cell graft to a child with acute lymphoblastic leukemia.

The rearrangement links TRBV30 to TRBJ2-2; D is undetermined. Trimming cost V 1 base and J 1 base, with 4 bases left between them. The germline gives CDR1 GTSNPN, CDR2 SVGIG (reference sequence). The length of the CDR3 is 13 residues. The CDR3 nucleotides read TGTGCCTGGAGTGCGGTGAACACCGGGGAGCTGTTTTTT. Amino acids: CAWSAVNTGELFF.

This clonotype was seen a few times. The genes are TRBV29-1 and TRBJ1-2; TRBD1 aligns across 8 bases. The germline CDR1 and CDR2 sequences are SQVTM and ANQGSEA. J was trimmed by 4 bases and V by 4 bases; bases with no gene match: 5. The CDR3 runs to 13 residues. DNA of the CDR3: TGCAGCGTTGTGACAGGGGAGTCCTATGGCTACACCTTC. It codes for CSVVTGESYGYTF.

The V gene is TRBV5-1, the J gene TRBJ1-3, with D hard to call. The CDR3 runs 15 residues. Germline CDR1 and CDR2: SGHRS and YFSETQ. Trimming cost V 0 bases and J 3 bases, with 10 bases left between them. CDR3 coding DNA: TGCGCCAGCAGCTTGGCCTCCGGGATTGGAAACACCATATATTTT. It is translated as CASSLASGIGNTIYF.